The 14 T cell receptor beta chains reported below all come from one sample, sequenced in a study of shared clonotypes between healthy human individuals. The data were produced by immunoSEQ multiplex PCR, yet TCRdb's version contains in-frame clones alone and is incomplete. This table holds about 2.3 million clones, just under 95% found once. The sequenced material came from naive CD4+ T cells from PBMCs. Subset reported: CD45RA+ positively selected. All receptors come from a man between 18 and 29 years old in good health. Some clones in this sample may be carry-over from other donors' samples.

This clone was recorded once. The chain has TRBV20-1 and TRBJ2-2, with unresolved D. Germline values: CDR1 DFQATT, CDR2 SNEGSKA (reference sequence). The V end was cut by 2 bases, the J end by 6 bases, with 4 bases between. This CDR3 has 11 residues. The CDR3 region is CSARQSGELFF. As DNA, the CDR3 is TGCAGTGCTAGACAGTCCGGGGAGCTGTTTTTT.

The rearrangement joins TRBV19 to TRBJ2-3, with D maybe TRBD2 (5 bases). Germline CDR1 is LNHDA and CDR2 is SQIVND (reference sequence). The CDR3 spans 13 residues. Trimming cost V 10 bases and J 0 bases, with 11 bases left between them. The CDR3 DNA sequence: TGTGCCACAGGACTTGTAAGCACAGATACGCAGTATTTT. Its translation: CATGLVSTDTQYF.

The rearrangement joins TRBV27 to TRBJ1-2; 7 positions agree with TRBD1. With V trimmed by 1 base and J by 3 bases, 11 bases remained unmatched. Looked up from germline, CDR1 is MNHEY and CDR2 is SMNVEV (reference sequence). The CDR3 runs to 17 residues. In nucleotides, the CDR3 is TGTGCCAGCAGTTTATATAGTGGAGACAGGGTTCACTATGGCTACACCTTC. Protein sequence: CASSLYSGDRVHYGYTF.

The rearrangement joins TRBV6-1 to TRBJ1-1; 7 bases agree with TRBD1. The CDR3 totals 13 residues. In germline, CDR1 is MNHNS, CDR2 SASEGT. With V trimmed by 6 bases and J by 1 base, 2 bases remained unmatched. CDR3 coding DNA: TGTGCCAGCAGGGGGACAGCGAACACTGAAGCTTTCTTT. This encodes CASRGTANTEAFF.

This sequence joins TRBV6-5 and TRBJ2-1; 7 nucleotides agree with TRBD2. The trim removed 3 bases at V and 3 bases at J, leaving 2 bases unmatched. Germline V gene lookup returns CDR1 MNHEY and CDR2 SVGAGI. The CDR3 length is 14 residues. This chain's CDR3 is CASSYRDYYNEQFF. CDR3 in DNA: TGTGCCAGCAGTTATAGGGACTACTACAATGAGCAGTTCTTC.

The genes are TRBV30 and TRBJ2-1; D is ambiguous. V lost 3 bases, J lost 14 bases, and 17 bases lay in between. The CDR3 has 12 amino acids. Germline V gives CDR1 GTSNPN, CDR2 SVGIG (reference sequence). Here the CDR3 DNA reads TGTGCCTGGAGCGACGCCGGGCAGCGCGAGTTCTTC. Protein product: CAWSDAGQREFF.

The gene calls are TRBV5-8 and TRBJ2-2; no clear D gene. Trimming cost V 4 bases and J 7 bases, with 14 bases left between them. The CDR3 sequence is 14 residues long. The germline CDR1 and CDR2 sequences are SGHTS and YDEGEE. The CDR3 DNA is TGTGCCAGCAGCCTACTAAACAGTATCGGGGAGCTGTTTTTT. Its protein product is CASSLLNSIGELFF.

The chain combines TRBV14 with TRBJ2-5; D remains ambiguous. The CDR3 length is 13 residues. CDR1 and CDR2 from the germline V gene are SGHDN and FVKESK. The V end was cut by 3 bases, the J end by 2 bases, with 7 bases between. CDR3 protein: CASSHEPQETQYF. In nucleotides, the CDR3 is TGTGCCAGCAGCCATGAACCGCAAGAGACCCAGTACTTC.

A remark on this clone: This sample also contains other DNA sequences that code for the same CDR3. The chain links TRBV9 to TRBJ2-5, with TRBD1 matching 10 bases. Germline assignment: CDR1 SGDLS and CDR2 YYNGEE. CDR3 length equals 14 residues. Trimming at V came to 3 bases and at J to 3 bases, leaving 2 bases not matched to a gene. CDR3 coding DNA: TGTGCCAGCAGCGCCGGGACAGGGGAAGAGACCCAGTACTTC. Translated, it gives CASSAGTGEETQYF.

This chain links TRBV29-1 with TRBJ2-3; 7 bases line up with TRBD2. J was trimmed by 2 bases and V by 7 bases; bases with no gene match: 9. The CDR3 runs 14 residues. Germline CDR1 SQVTM, CDR2 ANQGSEA. CDR3 nucleotide sequence: TGCAGCGCCACGCCGGGGGGAGCCACAGATACGCAGTATTTT. Translating gives CSATPGGATDTQYF.

This clone was seen a handful of times. The same CDR3 can be traced to other DNA sequences in this sample. The chain links TRBV6-1 to TRBJ1-1; D is perhaps TRBD1 (5 bases). The CDR3 contains 13 residues. Germline-derived CDR1 and CDR2 are MNHNS and SASEGT. The germline V and J ends were trimmed by 3 bases and 0 bases, with 5 bases remaining between them. CDR3 nucleotide sequence: TGTGCCAGCAGTGAGGGGGTGAACACTGAAGCTTTCTTT. Translating it yields CASSEGVNTEAFF.

V gene TRBV4-1 combines with J gene TRBJ2-7; the D gene is possibly TRBD2 (5 bases). This CDR3 is 18 amino acids long. CDR1 MGHRA and CDR2 YSYEKL come from the germline V gene. The V gene lost 4 bases and the J gene lost 5 bases, with 27 bases spanning the gap. CDR3 sequence reads: CASSPRPPGNAAGNEQYF. DNA of the CDR3: TGCGCCAGCAGCCCCCGCCCGCCGGGGAACGCCGCCGGAAACGAGCAGTACTTC.

The chain uses TRBV30 and TRBJ2-5; D perhaps matches TRBD1 (6 bases). This CDR3 has 13 residues. Germline V CDR1 and CDR2: GTSNPN, SVGIG (reference sequence). Trimming shortened V by 2 bases and J by 5 bases, and 12 bases separated the two germline ends. The CDR3 spells CAWSFRTVETQYF. The CDR3 coding sequence is TGTGCCTGGAGTTTTAGGACAGTGGAGACCCAGTACTTC. The complete variable domain, with remaining parts taken from reference TRBV30 and TRBJ2-5, reads SQTIHQWPATLVQPVGSPLSLECTVEGTSNPNLYWYRQAAGRGLQLLFYSVGIGQISSEVPQNLSASRPQDRQFILSSKKLLLSDSGFYLCAWSFRTVETQYFGPGTRLLVL.

This clone was observed once. CDR3 protein: CASSIRRRGQETQYF. Written as DNA, the CDR3 is TGTGCCAGCAGTATACGGAGGCGGGGCCAAGAGACCCAGTACTTC. The chain carries TRBV28 and TRBJ2-5; a weak D match, TRBD2 (6 bases). This CDR3 comprises 15 residues. V was shortened by 5 bases and J by 1 base, with 14 bases between the two germline ends. Germline CDR1 MDHEN, CDR2 SYDVKM.